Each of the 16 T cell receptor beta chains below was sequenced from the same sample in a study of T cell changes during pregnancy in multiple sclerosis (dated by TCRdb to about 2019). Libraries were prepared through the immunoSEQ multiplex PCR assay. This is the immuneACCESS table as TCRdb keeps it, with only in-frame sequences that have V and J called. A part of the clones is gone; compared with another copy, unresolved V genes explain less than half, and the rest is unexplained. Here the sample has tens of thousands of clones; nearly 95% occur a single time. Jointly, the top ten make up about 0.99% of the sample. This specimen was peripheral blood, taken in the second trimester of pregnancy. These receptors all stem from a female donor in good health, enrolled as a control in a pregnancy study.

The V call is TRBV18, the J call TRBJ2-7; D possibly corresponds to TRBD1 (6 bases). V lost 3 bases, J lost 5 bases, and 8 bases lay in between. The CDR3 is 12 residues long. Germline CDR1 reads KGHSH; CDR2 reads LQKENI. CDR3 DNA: TGTGCCAGCTCACCGTCAGGGGACGAGCAGTACTTC. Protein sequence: CASSPSGDEQYF.

In DNA, the CDR3 is TGTGCCAGCAGTTTGTTCCGGCGGGAGAACACCGGGGAGCTGTTTTTT. This gives the protein CASSLFRRENTGELFF. This sequence joins TRBV27 and TRBJ2-2; a weak D match, TRBD2 (6 bases). Trimming left V 3 bases short and J 1 base short, with 12 bases between. The CDR3 covers 16 residues. CDR1 and CDR2 from the germline V gene are MNHEY and SMNVEV (reference sequence).

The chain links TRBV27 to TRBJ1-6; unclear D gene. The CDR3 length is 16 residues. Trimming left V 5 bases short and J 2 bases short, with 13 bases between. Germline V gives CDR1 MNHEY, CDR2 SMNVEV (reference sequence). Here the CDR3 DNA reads TGTGCCAGCAGTATACTCGCGAGGGCCTATAATTCACCCCTCCACTTT. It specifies CASSILARAYNSPLHF.

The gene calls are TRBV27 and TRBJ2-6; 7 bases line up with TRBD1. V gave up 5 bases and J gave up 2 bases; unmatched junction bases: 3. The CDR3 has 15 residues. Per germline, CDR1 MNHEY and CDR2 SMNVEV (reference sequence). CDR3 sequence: CASSTTGAGANVLTF. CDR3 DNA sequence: TGTGCCAGCAGTACCACAGGGGCTGGGGCCAACGTCCTGACTTTC.

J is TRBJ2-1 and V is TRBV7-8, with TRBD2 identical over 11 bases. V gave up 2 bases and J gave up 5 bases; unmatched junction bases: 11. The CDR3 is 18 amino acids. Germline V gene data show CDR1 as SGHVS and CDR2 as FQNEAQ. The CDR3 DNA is TGTGCCAGCAGCTTATTTTTCTTGACTAGCGGGAAACACAATGAGCAGTTCTTC. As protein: CASSLFFLTSGKHNEQFF.

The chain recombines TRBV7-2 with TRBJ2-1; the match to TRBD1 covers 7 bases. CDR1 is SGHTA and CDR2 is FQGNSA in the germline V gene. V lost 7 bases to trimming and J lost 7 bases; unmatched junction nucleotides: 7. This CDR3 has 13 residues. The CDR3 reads CASTPDRRNEQFF. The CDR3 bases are TGTGCCAGCACCCCGGACAGGAGGAATGAGCAGTTCTTC.

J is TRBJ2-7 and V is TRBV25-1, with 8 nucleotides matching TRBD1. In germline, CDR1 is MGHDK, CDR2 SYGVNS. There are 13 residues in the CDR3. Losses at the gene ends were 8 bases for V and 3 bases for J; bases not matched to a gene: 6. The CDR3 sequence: CASSRTGFYEQYF. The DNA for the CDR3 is TGTGCCAGCTCTCGGACAGGGTTCTACGAGCAGTACTTC.

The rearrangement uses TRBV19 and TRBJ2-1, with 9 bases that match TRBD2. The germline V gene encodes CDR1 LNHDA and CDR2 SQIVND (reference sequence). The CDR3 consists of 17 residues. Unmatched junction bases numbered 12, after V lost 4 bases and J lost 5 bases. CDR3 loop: CASSKRLAVSGDNEQFF. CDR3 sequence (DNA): TGTGCCAGTAGTAAGAGACTAGCGGTCTCCGGCGACAATGAGCAGTTCTTC.

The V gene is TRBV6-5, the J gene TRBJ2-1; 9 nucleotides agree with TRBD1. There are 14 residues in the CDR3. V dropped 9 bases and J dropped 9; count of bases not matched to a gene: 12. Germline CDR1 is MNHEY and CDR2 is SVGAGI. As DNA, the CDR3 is TGTGCCAGTGCGCGGGCGGGACAGGGAAGTGAGCAGTTCTTC. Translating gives CASARAGQGSEQFF.

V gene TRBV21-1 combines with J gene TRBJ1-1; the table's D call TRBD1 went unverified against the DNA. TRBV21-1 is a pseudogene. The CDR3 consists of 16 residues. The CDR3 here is CASSKTAQGYRLRAFF. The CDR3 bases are TGTGCCAGCAGCAAAACAGCCCAGGGTTATAGACTGCGTGCTTTCTTT.

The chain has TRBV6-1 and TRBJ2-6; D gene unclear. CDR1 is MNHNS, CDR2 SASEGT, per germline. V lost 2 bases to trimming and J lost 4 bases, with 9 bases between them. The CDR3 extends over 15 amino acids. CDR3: CASSEWAGGANVLTF. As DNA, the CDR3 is TGTGCCAGCAGTGAATGGGCAGGCGGGGCCAACGTCCTGACTTTC.

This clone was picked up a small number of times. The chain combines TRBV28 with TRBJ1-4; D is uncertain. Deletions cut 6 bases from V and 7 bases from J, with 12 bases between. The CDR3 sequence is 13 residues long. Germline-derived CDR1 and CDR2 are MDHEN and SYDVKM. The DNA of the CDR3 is TGTGCCAGCAGCCAAAGCCTAGGTGAAAAACTGTTTTTT. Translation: CASSQSLGEKLFF.

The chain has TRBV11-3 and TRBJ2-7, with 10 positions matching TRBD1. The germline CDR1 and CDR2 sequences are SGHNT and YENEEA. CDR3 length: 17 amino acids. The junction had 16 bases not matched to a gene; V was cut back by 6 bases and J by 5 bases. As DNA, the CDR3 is TGTGCCAGCAGGTTTCTCTTTCCGCGGGACAGGGGTCACGAGCAGTACTTC. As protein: CASRFLFPRDRGHEQYF.

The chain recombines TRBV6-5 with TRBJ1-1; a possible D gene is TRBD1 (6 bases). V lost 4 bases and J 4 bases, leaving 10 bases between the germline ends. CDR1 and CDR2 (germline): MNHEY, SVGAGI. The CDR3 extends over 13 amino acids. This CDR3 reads CASSSRGATEAFF. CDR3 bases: TGTGCCAGCAGTTCCCGGGGGGCCACTGAAGCTTTCTTT.

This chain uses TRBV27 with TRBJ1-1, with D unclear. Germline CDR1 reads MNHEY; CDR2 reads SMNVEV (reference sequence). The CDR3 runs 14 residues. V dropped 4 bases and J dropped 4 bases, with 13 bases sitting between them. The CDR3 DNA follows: TGTGCCAGCAGTTCCGTCGCGGCGGGCACTGAAGCTTTCTTT. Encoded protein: CASSSVAAGTEAFF.

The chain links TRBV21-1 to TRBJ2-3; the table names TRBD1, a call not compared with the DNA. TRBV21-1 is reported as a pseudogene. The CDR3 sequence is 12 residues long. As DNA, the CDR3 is TGTGCCAGCAGCAACAGGGGCGATACGCAGTATTTT. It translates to CASSNRGDTQYF.